This note documents a single T cell receptor (beta chain) sequence. The antigen is undetermined. The CDR3 has 14 amino acids. The germline V gene has CDR1 SGHTA and CDR2 FQGNSA. The trim removed 1 base at V and 7 bases at J, leaving 3 bases unmatched. This entry comes from a study of T cells after posttransplantation cyclophosphamide. General study results and limits: Tissue-infiltrating T cells from skin or gut overlapped little with blood T cells.

Profiled with immunoSEQ multiplex PCR; TCRdb holds only in-frame clones, not every one. The sample includes tens of thousands of clones, about 86% seen only once; the top ten take about 2.6%. Sequenced: PBMCs. The rearrangement uses TRBV7-2 and TRBJ1-2, with TRBD1 matching 10 bases. The receptor comes from a man aged 25-40 years with a blood cancer, CMV-positive, and with a related stem cell donor. The CDR3 sequence is CASSLVRDRGGYTF. In nucleotides, the CDR3 is TGTGCCAGCAGCTTAGTCAGGGACAGGGGTGGCTACACCTTC.